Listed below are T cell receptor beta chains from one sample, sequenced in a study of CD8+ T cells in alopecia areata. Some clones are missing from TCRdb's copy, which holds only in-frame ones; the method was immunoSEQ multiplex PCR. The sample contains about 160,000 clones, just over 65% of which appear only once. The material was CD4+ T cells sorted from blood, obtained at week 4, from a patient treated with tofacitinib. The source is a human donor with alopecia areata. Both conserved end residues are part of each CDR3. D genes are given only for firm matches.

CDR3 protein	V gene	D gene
CSVEAPRGYTF	TRBV29-1	-
CASSFPGTGNEQYF	TRBV18	TRBD1
CASSSGNWETQYF	TRBV7-2	-
CASSQGRQETQYF	TRBV14	-
CASKIAGPSTDTQYF	TRBV5-1	TRBD2
CALTHRGNTEAFF	TRBV30	-
CAWTPFHQKLGYGYTF	TRBV30	-
CASSNRQGYEQYF	TRBV27	TRBD1
CAWSVRNTEAFF	TRBV30	-
CASSPLADTDTQYF	TRBV5-1	-
CASMGPNTGELFF	TRBV25-1	-
CASSQDKGGGYGYTF	TRBV4-2	-
CASSLGQNYYGYTF	TRBV7-9	TRBD1
CASSIRGAGYTF	TRBV19	-
CASSPGLAGVGELFF	TRBV7-3	TRBD2
CAISAAGANTGELFF	TRBV10-3	-
CASSHQRGGGGTAEKLFF	TRBV4-1	TRBD1
CASSLVSPPPYNEQFF	TRBV5-1	-
CASSRGGVNEQYF	TRBV5-1	-
CASSLPPSNYGYTF	TRBV5-6	-
CSVRGSGTEAFF	TRBV29-1	-
CASSSRREVAGGPGAQYF	TRBV7-2	TRBD2
CASSRLTGVEKLFF	TRBV5-6	-
CASSLRGGINYGYTF	TRBV5-6	-
CSVFTDTQYF	TRBV29-1	-
CAWRGQGSPAQHF	TRBV30	TRBD1
CASSRLVGNEQFF	TRBV7-9	-
CASRDRGLVYF	TRBV13	TRBD1
CSVEDGYQGIGYTF	TRBV29-1	-
CASSLEAGSYEQYF	TRBV7-2	-
CAWSVYVDSPLHF	TRBV30	-
CSVDYNYGYTF	TRBV29-1	-
CASSSGQGGDTQYF	TRBV5-1	TRBD1
CASSYAGNTEAFF	TRBV6-6	-
CASSSPLARRTDTQYF	TRBV5-6	-
CASLQGGEAFF	TRBV2	TRBD1
CASSAASGANVLTF	TRBV2	-
CATSRDGGTGKQETQYF	TRBV15	TRBD1
CASSSTGASRETQYF	TRBV7-2	-
CAKTGSDNQPQHF	TRBV23-1	TRBD1
CSVEPGRTEAFF	TRBV29-1	-
CASSYPGQGASYEQYF	TRBV6-6	TRBD1
CATREAGRQYF	TRBV15	TRBD2
CASSYSGRSFSYEQYF	TRBV6-5	-
CASSPAPATNEKLFF	TRBV7-2	-
CAQPPTGSRVRASSEQYF	TRBV30	-
CAWSVEGQGEAGEAFF	TRBV30	TRBD1
CASSLQDPDTQYF	TRBV13	-
CAWSRGEDRSLQTQYF	TRBV30	TRBD1
CAWSRTQWETQYF	TRBV30	-